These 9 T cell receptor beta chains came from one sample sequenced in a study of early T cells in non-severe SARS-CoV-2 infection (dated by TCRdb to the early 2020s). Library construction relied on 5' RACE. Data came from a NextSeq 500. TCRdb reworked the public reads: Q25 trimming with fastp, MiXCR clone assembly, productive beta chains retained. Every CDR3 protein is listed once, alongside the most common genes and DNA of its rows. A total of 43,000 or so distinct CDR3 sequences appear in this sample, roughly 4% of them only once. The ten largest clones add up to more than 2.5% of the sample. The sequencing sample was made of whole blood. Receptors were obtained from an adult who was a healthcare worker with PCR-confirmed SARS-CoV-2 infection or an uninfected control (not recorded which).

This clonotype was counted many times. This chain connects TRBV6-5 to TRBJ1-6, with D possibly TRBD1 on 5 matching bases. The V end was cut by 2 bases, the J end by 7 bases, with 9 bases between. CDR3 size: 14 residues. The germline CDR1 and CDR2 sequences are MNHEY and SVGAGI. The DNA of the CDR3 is TGTGCCAGCAGTTACAGCAGGGTGAATTCACCCCTCCACTTT. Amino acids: CASSYSRVNSPLHF.

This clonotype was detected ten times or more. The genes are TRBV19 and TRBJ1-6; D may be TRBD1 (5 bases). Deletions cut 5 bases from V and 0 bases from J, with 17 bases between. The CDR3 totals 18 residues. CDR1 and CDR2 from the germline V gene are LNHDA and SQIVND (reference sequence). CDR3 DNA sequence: TGTGCCAGTAGTGAGGGGCTGCCAGGGAGCTCCTATAATTCACCCCTCCACTTT. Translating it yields CASSEGLPGSSYNSPLHF.

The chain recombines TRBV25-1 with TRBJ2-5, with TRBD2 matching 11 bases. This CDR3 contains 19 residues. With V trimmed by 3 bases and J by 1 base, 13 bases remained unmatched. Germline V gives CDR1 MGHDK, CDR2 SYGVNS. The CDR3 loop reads CASSDLTFGTSGGQETQYF. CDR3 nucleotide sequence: TGTGCCAGCAGTGACCTTACTTTTGGGACTAGCGGCGGCCAAGAGACCCAGTACTTC.

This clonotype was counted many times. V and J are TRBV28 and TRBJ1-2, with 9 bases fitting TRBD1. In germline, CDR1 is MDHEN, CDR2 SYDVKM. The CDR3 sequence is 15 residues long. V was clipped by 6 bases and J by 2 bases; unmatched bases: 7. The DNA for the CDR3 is TGTGCCAGCAGCTTGCTCGACAGGGGGAACTATGGCTACACCTTC. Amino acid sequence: CASSLLDRGNYGYTF.

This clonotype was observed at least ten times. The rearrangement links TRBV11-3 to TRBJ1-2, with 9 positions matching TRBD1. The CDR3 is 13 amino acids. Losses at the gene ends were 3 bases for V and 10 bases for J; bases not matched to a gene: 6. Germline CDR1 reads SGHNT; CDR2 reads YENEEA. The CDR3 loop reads CASSFPGQGAYTF. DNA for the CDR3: TGTGCCAGCAGCTTTCCGGGACAGGGTGCCTACACCTTC.

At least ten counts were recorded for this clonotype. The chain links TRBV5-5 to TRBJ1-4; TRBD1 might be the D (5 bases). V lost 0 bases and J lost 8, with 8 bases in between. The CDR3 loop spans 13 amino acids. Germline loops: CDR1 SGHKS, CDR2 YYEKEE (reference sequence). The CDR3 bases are TGTGCCAGCAGCTTGGAGGGGAGAGAAAAACTGTTTTTT. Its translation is CASSLEGREKLFF.

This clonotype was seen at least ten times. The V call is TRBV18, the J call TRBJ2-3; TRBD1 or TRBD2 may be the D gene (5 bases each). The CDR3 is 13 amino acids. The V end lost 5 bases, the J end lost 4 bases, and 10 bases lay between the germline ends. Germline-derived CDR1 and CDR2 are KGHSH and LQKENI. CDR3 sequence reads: CASSWDGADTQYF. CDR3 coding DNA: TGTGCCAGCTCATGGGACGGTGCAGATACGCAGTATTTT.

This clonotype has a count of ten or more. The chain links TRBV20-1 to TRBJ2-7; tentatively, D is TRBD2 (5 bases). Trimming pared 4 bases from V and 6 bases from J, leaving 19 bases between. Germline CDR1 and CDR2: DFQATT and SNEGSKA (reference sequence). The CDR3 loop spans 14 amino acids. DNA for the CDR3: TGCAGTGCTACCCTAGGAGTTCGGGGTCTCGAGCAGTACTTC. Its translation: CSATLGVRGLEQYF.

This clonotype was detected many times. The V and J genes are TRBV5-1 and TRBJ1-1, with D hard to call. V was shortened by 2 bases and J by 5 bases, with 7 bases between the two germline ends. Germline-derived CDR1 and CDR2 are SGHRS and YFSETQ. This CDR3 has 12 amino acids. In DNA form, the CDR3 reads TGCGCCAGCAGCTTTGAGTCAACTGAAGCTTTCTTT. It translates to CASSFESTEAFF. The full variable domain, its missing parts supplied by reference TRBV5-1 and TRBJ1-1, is KAGVTQTPRYLIKTRGQQVTLSCSPISGHRSVSWYQQTPGQGLQFLFEYFSETQRNKGNFPGRFSGRQFSNSRSEMNVSTLELGDSALYLCASSFESTEAFFGQGTRLTVV.